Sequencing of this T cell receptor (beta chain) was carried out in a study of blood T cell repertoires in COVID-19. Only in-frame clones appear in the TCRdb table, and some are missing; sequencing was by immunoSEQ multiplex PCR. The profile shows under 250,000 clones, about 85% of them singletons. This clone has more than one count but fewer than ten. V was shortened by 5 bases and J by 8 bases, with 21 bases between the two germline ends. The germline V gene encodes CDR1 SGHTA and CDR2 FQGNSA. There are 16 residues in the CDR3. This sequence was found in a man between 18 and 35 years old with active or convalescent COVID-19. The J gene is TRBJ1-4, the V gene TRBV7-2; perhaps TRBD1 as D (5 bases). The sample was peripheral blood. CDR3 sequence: CASSRRVGVIGEKLFF. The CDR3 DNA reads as TGTGCCAGCAGCCGCAGGGTAGGGGTAATCGGGGAAAAACTGTTTTTT.